Listed below are T cell receptor beta chains from one sample, sequenced in a study of T-cell reconstitution after alpha-beta-depleted transplantation in children. TCRdb redid the calling of the PCR reads with MiXCR, one entry per CDR3 protein. The sample yields around 800,000 distinct CDR3 sequences, approximately 15% seen once. The sample consisted of PBMCs, mostly from graft donor cells, taken 360 days after TCRalphabeta/CD19-depleted stem cell transplant. These receptor sequences come from a male patient younger than 18 who had a stem cell transplant for acute lymphoblastic leukemia, so the T cells may come from the graft donor. CDR3s include the opening cysteine and the closing phenylalanine or tryptophan. D genes are given only for firm matches. The size field is filled for only some rows; it gives once, few, many or a size class.

CDR3 length | D gene | J gene | clone size | V gene | CDR3 protein | CDR3 DNA
15 | TRBD2 | TRBJ2-1 | few | TRBV20-1 | CSASLASGRANEQFF | TGCAGTGCTAGTTTGGCTAGCGGGAGGGCCAATGAGCAGTTCTTC
17 | NA | TRBJ2-6 | NA | TRBV11-2 | CASSLVSLPFGANVLTF | TGTGCCAGCAGCTTAGTCAGCTTACCTTTTGGGGCCAACGTCCTGACTTTC
15 | NA | TRBJ2-1 | few | TRBV15 | CATSRGLDAYNEQFF | TGTGCCACCAGCAGAGGACTAGACGCCTACAATGAGCAGTTCTTC
15 | TRBD2 | TRBJ2-1 | NA | TRBV6-1 | CASSEITSGRYEQFF | TGTGCCAGCAGTGAAATCACTAGCGGGAGGTATGAGCAGTTCTTC
13 | NA | TRBJ2-7 | NA | TRBV2 | CASSEQGSYEQYF | TGTGCCAGCAGTGAACAGGGTTCGTACGAGCAGTACTTC
19 | TRBD2 | TRBJ2-4 | few | TRBV6-1 | CASSQLAGGEYLAKNIQYF | TGTGCCAGCAGTCAACTAGCGGGAGGGGAATATCTAGCCAAAAACATTCAGTACTTC
15 | NA | TRBJ1-5 | few | TRBV29-1 | CTRVGGWYSNQPQHF | TGCACCCGCGTGGGGGGGTGGTATAGCAATCAGCCCCAGCATTTT
17 | NA | TRBJ1-2 | NA | TRBV21-1 | CASTLAPGQGVNYGYTF | TGTGCCAGCACCCTAGCTCCGGGACAGGGGGTCAACTATGGCTACACCTTC
17 | TRBD1 | TRBJ2-2 | few | TRBV24-1 | CATSDPTQGAGTGELFF | TGTGCCACCAGTGACCCAACACAGGGGGCAGGGACCGGGGAGCTGTTTTTT
17 | NA | TRBJ1-5 | NA | TRBV15 | CATSRDLTRSANQPQHF | TGTGCCACCAGCAGAGATCTAACTAGGTCTGCCAATCAGCCCCAGCATTTT
15 | TRBD2 | TRBJ2-5 | NA | TRBV7-9 | CASSFSGRAMETQYF | TGTGCCAGCAGCTTCAGCGGGAGGGCCATGGAGACCCAGTACTTC
11 | NA | TRBJ1-2 | NA | TRBV27 | CASTPRSGYTF | TGTGCCAGCACCCCGCGGTCTGGCTACACCTTC
13 | NA | TRBJ2-7 | few | TRBV29-1 | CSARLDRAYEQYF | TGCAGCGCGCGCCTGGACCGAGCCTACGAGCAGTACTTC
13 | NA | TRBJ2-5 | few | TRBV7-9 | CASWGDFRETQYF | TGTGCCAGTTGGGGGGACTTTCGGGAGACCCAGTACTTC
15 | TRBD1 | TRBJ2-3 | NA | TRBV12-3/TRBV12-4 | CASRRYRGSQDTQYF | TGTGCCAGCAGAAGATACAGGGGGTCTCAAGATACGCAGTATTTT
16 | NA | TRBJ2-3 | NA | TRBV5-1 | CASSMYLQGNTDTQYF | TGCGCCAGCAGCATGTATCTCCAGGGTAACACAGATACGCAGTATTTT
15 | NA | TRBJ2-7 | NA | TRBV20-1 | CSASVGTPWGYEQYF | TGCAGTGCTAGCGTCGGGACCCCCTGGGGTTACGAGCAGTACTTC
17 | TRBD1 | TRBJ2-3 | NA | TRBV6-5 | CASSYSTGGPGTDTQYF | TGTGCCAGCAGTTACTCCACAGGGGGCCCGGGGACAGATACGCAGTATTTT